This T cell receptor (beta chain) was found in a study of Ad26.COV2.S vaccination and SARS-CoV-2 variants. About the study: Doses of Ad26.COV2.S were injected into muscle once or twice, 56 days apart.

Study-wide results and limits: CD8+ and CD4+ T cells specific for spike reportedly responded with substantial breadth after vaccination. Quantification of TCR breadth and depth may have yielded underestimates of total T cell responses.

The CDR3 consists of 16 residues. The germline gives CDR1 KGHDR, CDR2 SFDVKD. Trimming removed 4 bases at V and 4 bases at J, with 15 bases between. Some clones are missing from TCRdb's copy, which holds only in-frame ones; the method was immunoSEQ multiplex PCR. The data show about 350,000 clones, about nine tenths seen once. The treatment: about 20 received Ad26.COV2.S at low or high dose, single or two shots; 5 received placebo; per-sample allocation not given. All samples were drawn on day 63, counting from the first vaccine or placebo injection. This adult donor, from Boston, was 18-55 years old. Details on this clone: Its target is unknown.

This chain joins TRBV24-1 and TRBJ2-2; D may be TRBD1 (6 bases). This clonotype was obtained from a person aged 18-65 years who received the Ad26.COV2.S COVID-19 vaccine or a placebo. The source material was peripheral blood, sampled in a trial of Ad26.COV2.S vaccine versus placebo. CDR3 sequence (DNA): TGTGCCACCAGTGACCCCGGGACAAGAGGCACCGGGGAGCTGTTTTTT. Encoded protein: CATSDPGTRGTGELFF.